This T cell receptor (beta chain) is from a study of persistence of HIV-infected CD4 T cells. Study as a whole: A couple of participants gave one leukapheresis sample; others gave up to roughly 200 mL blood repeatedly.

This clone has just a few counts. Its specificity is not known. An overlapping HIV-1 Gag peptide pool stimulated these cells at approximately 1 ug/peptide/mL. CD40L/CD69 double-negative CD45RO-high memory CD4+ T cells were collected. Study-level points and caveats: TCRbeta richness was lower in CMV- and Gag-responding cells than in anti-CD3/anti-CD28-responding cells.

V shed 2 bases, J shed 7 bases, and the junction held 10 bases outside the gene matches. This CDR3 is 15 amino acids long. Germline V gene lookup returns CDR1 SNHLY and CDR2 FYNNEI. This was the immunoSEQ version 4 assay in survey mode. Here immunoSEQ multiplex PCR was the method, and the copy in TCRdb shows in-frame clones only, minus some. The sample records about 36,000 clones, 82% being singletons. This specimen consisted of cultured CD4+ T cells from PBMCs, obtained from a patient who received antiretroviral therapy. The receptor was derived from an adult with HIV. The donor label of this sample is uncertain. The chain carries TRBV2 and TRBJ1-2; 7 positions match TRBD1. Here the CDR3 reads CASSEPRGPFGGYTF. The CDR3 DNA sequence: TGTGCCAGCAGTGAACCAAGGGGGCCTTTTGGTGGCTACACCTTC.